These 13 T cell receptor beta chains came from one sample sequenced in a study of T cell clonotyping in hematopoietic cell transplantation. Here immunoSEQ multiplex PCR was the method, and the copy in TCRdb shows in-frame clones only, minus some. The table records 9,200 or so clones, approximately 96% of them present only once. The specimen comprised peripheral blood mononuclear cells, sampled 100 days after allogeneic stem cell transplant. These receptors all come from a male patient between 55 and 70 years old who had an allogeneic stem cell transplant from a related donor, so the T cells may come from the graft donor. Some clones in this sample may be carry-over from other donors' samples.

The genes are TRBV7-2 and TRBJ2-5; 7 bases match TRBD1. This CDR3 has 15 amino acids. Trimming took 6 bases from V and 5 from J; bases not matched to a gene: 12. CDR1 is SGHTA, CDR2 FQGNSA, per germline. The CDR3 nucleotides are TGTGCCAGCAGTTCAATTACAGGGGCGCGGGAGACCCAGTACTTC. Protein: CASSSITGARETQYF.

The V gene is TRBV5-1, the J gene TRBJ1-6; 7 bases line up with TRBD1. CDR1 is SGHRS and CDR2 is YFSETQ in the germline V gene. V lost 0 bases and J lost 6; bases outside the gene matches: 3. The CDR3 extends over 15 amino acids. The DNA for the CDR3 is TGCGCCAGCAGCTTGGATTCAGGGGGTAATTCACCCCTCCACTTT. It is translated as CASSLDSGGNSPLHF.

The rearrangement joins TRBV4-1 to TRBJ1-5; 8 positions agree with TRBD1. Germline lookup yields CDR1 MGHRA and CDR2 YSYEKL. The CDR3 contains 16 residues. V shed 4 bases, J shed 4 bases, and the junction held 9 bases outside the gene matches. CDR3 in amino acids: CASSLSQGAKNQPQHF. The CDR3 DNA follows: TGCGCCAGCAGCCTAAGTCAGGGGGCTAAAAATCAGCCCCAGCATTTT.

The rearrangement links TRBV10-3 to TRBJ2-7; D is possibly TRBD1 (6 bases). Germline-derived CDR1 and CDR2 are ENHRY and SYGVKD. V lost 2 bases and J lost 12, with 11 bases in between. This CDR3 has 11 amino acids. The CDR3 sequence is CAISEGQGTYF. DNA of the CDR3: TGTGCCATCAGTGAGGGGCAGGGGACGTACTTC.

This rearrangement joins TRBV9 to TRBJ1-4, with D hard to call. The CDR3 has 13 residues. Per germline, CDR1 SGDLS and CDR2 YYNGEE. With 3 bases removed from V and 8 bases from J, the gap between germline ends came to 11 bases. The CDR3 nucleotides read TGTGCCAGCAGCGGGAGGGAACAAGAAAAACTGTTTTTT. Its protein product is CASSGREQEKLFF.

The genes are TRBV13 and TRBJ1-1; D gene uncertain. CDR3 length: 12 amino acids. Germline lookup yields CDR1 PRHDT and CDR2 FYEKMQ (reference sequence). Trimming pared 5 bases from V and 6 bases from J, leaving 10 bases between. The CDR3 region is CASSTRRAEAFF. Here the CDR3 DNA reads TGTGCCAGCAGCACCCGCCGGGCTGAAGCTTTCTTT.

The chain couples TRBV12-5 to TRBJ1-5, with 8 nucleotides matching TRBD1. This CDR3 is 15 amino acids long. After removal of 9 bases from V and 4 bases from J, the junction contained 11 bases not matched to a gene. Germline V gene sequence: CDR1 LGHNT, CDR2 FRNRAP. CDR3 region: CASSYFTGGNQPQHF. The DNA of the CDR3 is TGTGCTAGCTCTTACTTCACAGGGGGAAATCAGCCCCAGCATTTT.

The chain has TRBV5-1 and TRBJ1-2, with a tentative D call TRBD1 (5 bases). V lost 0 bases and J 3 bases, leaving 9 bases between the germline ends. The CDR3 consists of 14 residues. Germline CDR1 and CDR2: SGHRS and YFSETQ. CDR3: CASSLGQSDYGYTF. The CDR3 DNA is TGCGCCAGCAGCTTGGGACAGTCAGACTATGGCTACACCTTC.

V usage is TRBV5-6 and J usage is TRBJ1-1; TRBD1 aligns across 10 bases. Germline assignment: CDR1 SGHDT and CDR2 YYEEEE. This CDR3 is built from 14 residues. The trim removed 4 bases at V and 5 bases at J, leaving 5 bases unmatched. CDR3 bases: TGTGCCAGCAGCGTGACAGGGGGCGTGACTGAAGCTTTCTTT. Translation gives CASSVTGGVTEAFF.

The chain uses TRBV4-1 and TRBJ1-2; D is unresolved. Trimming cost V 0 bases and J 1 base, with 12 bases left between them. From germline, CDR1 is MGHRA and CDR2 YSYEKL. The CDR3 loop spans 16 amino acids. The CDR3 loop is CASSQEPPRINYGYTF. For the CDR3, the DNA is TGCGCCAGCAGCCAAGAGCCCCCCAGGATTAACTATGGCTACACCTTC.

This clone was counted only a few times. The chain joins TRBV5-1 to TRBJ1-1, with a weak D call TRBD1 (5 bases). The length of the CDR3 is 14 residues. V shed 3 bases and J shed 0 bases, with 9 bases lying between them. Germline CDR1 SGHRS, CDR2 YFSETQ. In DNA, the CDR3 is TGCGCCAGCAGCTCCCCAGGGATGAACACTGAAGCTTTCTTT. Encoded protein: CASSSPGMNTEAFF.

The rearrangement uses TRBV7-9 and TRBJ1-1, with unresolved D. The CDR3 runs to 12 residues. Trimming stripped 6 bases from V and 1 base from J, with 6 bases between. CDR1 is SEHNR, CDR2 FQNEAQ, per germline (reference sequence). The CDR3 protein is CASSTGNTEAFF. DNA for the CDR3: TGTGCCAGCAGTACGGGGAACACTGAAGCTTTCTTT.

This clone showed up just once. The chain combines TRBV7-6 with TRBJ1-1, with D hard to call. This CDR3 is 14 amino acids long. Trimming stripped 3 bases from V and 6 bases from J, with 14 bases between. CDR1 and CDR2 from the germline V gene are SGHVS and FNYEAQ. The CDR3 region has the DNA TGTGCCAGCAGCTTCGGGCGGGAGATGCCTGAAGCTTTCTTT. Translated, it gives CASSFGREMPEAFF.